This T cell receptor beta chain was documented in a study of long-term antiretroviral therapy in people with HIV. Per germline, CDR1 SGDLS and CDR2 YYNGEE. With 7 bases clipped from V and 3 bases from J, the junction kept 9 bases outside the gene matches. The CDR3 is 15 residues long. Survey-level resolution applied to immunoSEQ assay v3.0. Produced via immunoSEQ multiplex PCR; TCRdb's table is partial and in-frame only. The table shows 15,000 or so clones, with more than 85% occurring only once. The clonotype was recovered from a woman aged 40 to 50 with HIV. The V and J genes are TRBV9 and TRBJ2-7, with TRBD2 matching 11 bases. The sequences come from unsorted PBMCs, collected 0.6 years after starting antiretroviral therapy. CDR3 coding DNA: TGTGCCAGCTGGACTCTAGCGGGAGGAAACTACGAGCAGTACTTC. Translated, it gives CASWTLAGGNYEQYF.